This T cell receptor beta chain was found in a study of cytomegalovirus exposure and HLA in healthy donors. Regarding the study as a whole: The availability of immune exposure information extended only to CMV serostatus.

J gave up 3 bases and V 1 base, and 8 bases lay outside the gene matches. The CDR3 totals 16 residues. Germline CDR1 and CDR2: LNHDA and SQIVND (reference sequence). Primers included in the PCR were 60 Vbeta and 13 Jbeta primers. Sequencing was performed with immunoSEQ multiplex PCR; in TCRdb, only in-frame clones are kept and a portion is missing. The sample contains about 200,000 clones, 82% of which appear only once. Regarding this clone: Its target is not known.

The specimen sequenced was PBMCs. The chain links TRBV19 to TRBJ2-7; 8 bases map to TRBD2. This sequence originates from a woman between 40 and 50 years old in good health and CMV-seronegative. The CDR3 DNA sequence: TGTGCCAGTAGTATAGTTGTGGCGGGAGGCTACTACGAGCAGTACTTC. This codes for CASSIVVAGGYYEQYF. Based on the CDR3 plus reference TRBV19 and TRBJ2-7, the full variable domain is DGGITQSPKYLFRKEGQNVTLSCEQNLNHDAMYWYRQDPGQGLRLIYYSQIVNDFQKGDIAEGYSVSREKKESFPLTVTSAQKNPTAFYLCASSIVVAGGYYEQYFGPGTRLTVT.